The 6 T cell receptor beta chains below were found in one sample sequenced in a study of tumor-infiltrating lymphocytes in localized non-small cell lung cancer. Only in-frame clones appear in the TCRdb table, and some are missing; sequencing was by immunoSEQ multiplex PCR. Among more than 10,000 clones, roughly two thirds were seen once, and the ten largest hold approximately 8.5%. Material for sequencing was lung tumor tissue. All receptors come from a human donor with non-small cell lung cancer.

The CDR3 DNA reads TGTGCCAGCAGTGAAGTGACAGGGGGTCCAAACATTCAGTACTTC. Encoded protein: CASSEVTGGPNIQYF. The chain has TRBV2 and TRBJ2-4; 9 bases are shared with TRBD1. Germline V gene sequence: CDR1 SNHLY, CDR2 FYNNEI. The CDR3 contains 15 residues. The trim removed 1 base at V and 6 bases at J, leaving 4 bases unmatched.

This chain's CDR3 is CASSSSPTAFYEQYF. CDR3 coding DNA: TGTGCCAGCAGTTCGAGCCCCACAGCCTTCTACGAGCAGTACTTC. This sequence joins TRBV27 and TRBJ2-7; D remains unclear. Looked up from germline, CDR1 is MNHEY and CDR2 is SMNVEV (reference sequence). CDR3 length: 15 residues. The ends were cut back, 4 bases at V and 3 bases at J, with 16 bases in the middle.

This clone was observed a handful of times. The chain is built from TRBV6-5 and TRBJ1-1; D not resolved. CDR1 is MNHEY and CDR2 is SVGAGI in the germline V gene. The CDR3 loop spans 16 amino acids. V was shortened by 0 bases and J by 1 base, with 12 bases between the two germline ends. The CDR3 spells CASSYSNRPSNTEAFF. As DNA, the CDR3 is TGTGCCAGCAGTTACTCGAATCGTCCTTCGAACACTGAAGCTTTCTTT.

The J gene is TRBJ2-6, the V gene TRBV18; D assignment may be TRBD1 or TRBD2 (5 bases each). The CDR3 extends over 19 amino acids. Germline V gene sequence: CDR1 KGHSH, CDR2 LQKENI. Trimming took 0 bases from V and 4 from J, leaving 19 bases between them. CDR3 DNA sequence: TGTGCCAGCTCACCACCGGGGGACCCGATAACTGCCGGGGCCAACGTCCTGACTTTC. It specifies CASSPPGDPITAGANVLTF.

V gene TRBV7-9 combines with J gene TRBJ1-1; the D is unclear. The germline CDR1 and CDR2 sequences are SEHNR and FQNEAQ (reference sequence). V dropped 1 base and J dropped 5 bases, with 11 bases sitting between them. The CDR3 runs to 14 residues. CDR3 sequence reads: CASSLGTGFTEAFF. DNA of the CDR3: TGTGCCAGCAGCTTAGGTACGGGTTTTACTGAAGCTTTCTTT. Complete variable domain (other parts from reference TRBV7-9 and TRBJ1-1): DTGVSQNPRHKITKRGQNVTFRCDPISEHNRLYWYRQTLGQGPEFLTYFQNEAQLEKSRLLSDRFSAERPKGSFSTLEIQRTEQGDSAMYLCASSLGTGFTEAFFGQGTRLTVV.

The V gene is TRBV11-2, the J gene TRBJ2-2; possibly TRBD1 or TRBD2 for D (5 bases each). V was clipped by 5 bases and J by 3 bases, with 13 bases between them. CDR3 length: 15 residues. Germline V gene lookup returns CDR1 SGHAT and CDR2 FQNNGV. The CDR3 protein is CASSPGRWDTGELFF. In DNA, the CDR3 is TGTGCCAGCAGCCCGGGACGGTGGGACACCGGGGAGCTGTTTTTT. Supplemented by reference TRBV11-2 and TRBJ2-2, the full variable domain reads EAGVAQSPRYKIIEKRQSVAFWCNPISGHATLYWYQQILGQGPKLLIQFQNNGVVDDSQLPKDRFSAERLKGVDSTLKIQPAKLEDSAVYLCASSPGRWDTGELFFGEGSRLTVL.